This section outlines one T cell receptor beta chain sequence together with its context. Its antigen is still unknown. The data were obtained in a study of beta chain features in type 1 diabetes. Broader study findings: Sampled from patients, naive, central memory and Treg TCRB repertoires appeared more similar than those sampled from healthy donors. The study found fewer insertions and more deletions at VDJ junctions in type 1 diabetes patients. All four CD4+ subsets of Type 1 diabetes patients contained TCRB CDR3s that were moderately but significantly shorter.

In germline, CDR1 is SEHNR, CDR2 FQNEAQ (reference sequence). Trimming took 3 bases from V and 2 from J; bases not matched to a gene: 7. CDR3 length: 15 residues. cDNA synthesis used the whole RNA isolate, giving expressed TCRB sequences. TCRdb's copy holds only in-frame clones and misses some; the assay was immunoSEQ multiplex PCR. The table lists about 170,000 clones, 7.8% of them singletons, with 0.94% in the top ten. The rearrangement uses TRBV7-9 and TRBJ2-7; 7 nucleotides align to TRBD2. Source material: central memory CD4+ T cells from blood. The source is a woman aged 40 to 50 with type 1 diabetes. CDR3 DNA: TGTGCCAGCAGCTTCCGGGGAGGGGACCCCTACGAGCAGTACTTC. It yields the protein CASSFRGGDPYEQYF. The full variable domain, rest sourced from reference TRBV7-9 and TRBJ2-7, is DTGVSQNPRHKITKRGQNVTFRCDPISEHNRLYWYRQTLGQGPEFLTYFQNEAQLEKSRLLSDRFSAERPKGSFSTLEIQRTEQGDSAMYLCASSFRGGDPYEQYFGPGTRLTVT.